A single sample is the source of the 31 T cell receptor beta chains below, sequenced in a study of siplizumab effects on memory and regulatory T cells. Generated by immunoSEQ multiplex PCR, the TCRdb table keeps only in-frame clones and is missing some. The sample includes 94,000 or so clones, roughly 96% of them seen just once. The sequenced material came from naive CD4+ T cells sorted from blood. These receptors came from a human donor in good health.

The chain links TRBV11-2 to TRBJ2-4; D remains unclear. The V end was cut by 0 bases, the J end by 3 bases, with 0 bases between. The CDR3 is 12 residues long. Germline V CDR1 and CDR2: SGHAT, FQNNGV. The CDR3 here is CASSLDKNIQYF. Written as DNA, the CDR3 is TGTGCCAGCAGCTTAGACAAAAACATTCAGTACTTC.

This chain joins TRBV5-1 and TRBJ1-2, with D unclear. The V and J ends lost 3 bases and 2 bases respectively, with 11 bases between them. The CDR3 spans 14 residues. From germline, CDR1 is SGHRS and CDR2 YFSETQ. The CDR3 protein is CASSSLTENYGYTF. CDR3 sequence (DNA): TGCGCCAGCAGCTCTCTAACAGAAAACTATGGCTACACCTTC.

This clone appeared once. The J gene is TRBJ1-1, the V gene TRBV6-5; maybe TRBD1 (6 bases). CDR1 and CDR2 (germline): MNHEY, SVGAGI. V lost 7 bases and J lost 4, with 16 bases in between. This CDR3 contains 14 residues. The CDR3: CASILGGAGTEAFF. Written as DNA, the CDR3 is TGTGCCAGCATCCTCGGGGGCGCGGGCACTGAAGCTTTCTTT.

The rearrangement uses TRBV13 and TRBJ2-3; 10 bases map to TRBD2. Losses at the gene ends were 10 bases for V and 1 base for J; bases not matched to a gene: 8. CDR1 and CDR2 from the germline V gene are PRHDT and FYEKMQ (reference sequence). The CDR3 covers 15 residues. The CDR3 DNA reads as TGTGCCACCTGTACCGGGACTAGCGGCACAGATACGCAGTATTTT. Encoded protein: CATCTGTSGTDTQYF.

The CDR3 here is CAREGRSGYTF. For the CDR3, the DNA is TGTGCCAGAGAGGGGAGATCTGGCTACACCTTC. The chain couples TRBV2 to TRBJ1-2, with D perhaps matching TRBD1 (5 bases). Per germline, CDR1 SNHLY and CDR2 FYNNEI. The V gene lost 9 bases and the J gene lost 7 bases, with 12 bases spanning the gap. The CDR3 contains 11 residues.

The rearrangement links TRBV7-9 to TRBJ1-5; D gene uncertain. Trimming stripped 1 base from V and 1 base from J, with 11 bases between. This CDR3 comprises 16 residues. Germline V CDR1 and CDR2: SEHNR, FQNEAQ (reference sequence). CDR3 DNA: TGTGCCAGCAGCTTAGGAGAGGGAGGCAGCAATCAGCCCCAGCATTTT. Its protein product is CASSLGEGGSNQPQHF.

This rearrangement joins TRBV6-5 to TRBJ1-5; unclear D gene. Looked up from germline, CDR1 is MNHEY and CDR2 is SVGAGI. Trimming stripped 6 bases from V and 1 base from J, with 10 bases between. This CDR3 has 14 residues. CDR3 loop: CASSAAESNQPQHF. CDR3 nucleotides: TGTGCCAGCAGCGCGGCAGAGAGCAATCAGCCCCAGCATTTT.

This clone is a singleton in its sample. The chain has TRBV18 and TRBJ2-7; 9 bases are a match to TRBD1. V was pared by 4 bases and J by 7 bases, with 5 bases of the junction left unmatched. The CDR3 covers 13 residues. Germline CDR1 KGHSH, CDR2 LQKENI. The CDR3 DNA reads as TGTGCCAGCTCACTAGGGACAGGGCTAGAGCAGTACTTC. It specifies CASSLGTGLEQYF.

J is TRBJ2-5 and V is TRBV27; 8 bases line up with TRBD2. Per germline, CDR1 MNHEY and CDR2 SMNVEV (reference sequence). The junction had 2 bases not matched to a gene; V was cut back by 2 bases and J by 3 bases. The CDR3 loop spans 14 amino acids. The chain's CDR3 is CASSLLGGEETQYF. The CDR3 DNA reads TGTGCCAGCAGTTTACTCGGGGGGGAAGAGACCCAGTACTTC.

The chain couples TRBV15 to TRBJ1-2, with 10 bases fitting TRBD1. The trim removed 3 bases at V and 8 bases at J, leaving 6 bases unmatched. The CDR3 is made up of 14 amino acids. Germline values: CDR1 LNHNV, CDR2 YYDKDF (reference sequence). CDR3 sequence: CATSRDRGVQGYTF. As DNA, the CDR3 is TGTGCCACCAGCAGGGACAGGGGGGTACAGGGCTACACCTTC. Combining the CDR3 with reference TRBV15 and TRBJ1-2 gives the whole variable domain DAMVIQNPRYQVTQFGKPVTLSCSQTLNHNVMYWYQQKSSQAPKLLFHYYDKDFNNEADTPDNFQSRRPNTSFCFLDIRSPGLGDTAMYLCATSRDRGVQGYTFGSGTRLTVV.

The gene calls are TRBV7-9 and TRBJ1-6; 7 bases match TRBD1. The CDR3 contains 15 residues. The germline CDR1 and CDR2 sequences are SEHNR and FQNEAQ (reference sequence). V lost 8 bases and J lost 8; bases outside the gene matches: 12. The CDR3 loop reads CASRQMGQSDSPLHF. CDR3 DNA sequence: TGTGCCAGCCGTCAGATGGGACAGTCGGATTCACCCCTCCACTTT.

V usage is TRBV19 and J usage is TRBJ2-5, with a weak D call TRBD1 (6 bases). The ends were cut back, 3 bases at V and 0 bases at J, with 14 bases in the middle. Germline CDR1 is LNHDA and CDR2 is SQIVND (reference sequence). The CDR3 contains 16 residues. The DNA of the CDR3 is TGTGCCAGTAGTATCCAGGGGACCCTGAACCAAGAGACCCAGTACTTC. Amino acid sequence: CASSIQGTLNQETQYF.

The chain links TRBV6-1 to TRBJ2-5; 7 bases match TRBD1. J gave up 1 base and V 5 bases, and 4 bases lay outside the gene matches. The germline CDR1 and CDR2 sequences are MNHNS and SASEGT. This CDR3 spans 14 amino acids. CDR3: CASSKRTGQETQYF. The CDR3 DNA is TGTGCCAGCAGTAAACGGACAGGCCAAGAGACCCAGTACTTC.

The CDR3 reads CASSVAGGGGGYGYTF. For the CDR3, the DNA is TGTGCCAGCAGCGTAGCAGGGGGCGGGGGAGGCTATGGCTACACCTTC. V usage is TRBV9 and J usage is TRBJ1-2; 8 bases agree with TRBD1. CDR1 is SGDLS and CDR2 is YYNGEE in the germline V gene. Losses at the gene ends were 0 bases for V and 4 bases for J; bases not matched to a gene: 8. The CDR3 totals 16 residues.

This chain uses TRBV11-1 with TRBJ1-5; D gene uncertain. The CDR3 sequence is 14 residues long. CDR1 is SGHAT, CDR2 FQDESV, per germline (reference sequence). V lost 1 base and J lost 5, with 9 bases in between. Written as DNA, the CDR3 is TGTGCCAGCAGCTTAGGATATTCCGATCAGCCCCAGCATTTT. Residues: CASSLGYSDQPQHF.

V is TRBV7-9 and J is TRBJ2-1; 14 positions agree with TRBD2. Germline trimming cut 7 bases from V and 2 bases from J; bases unmatched to any gene: 10. The germline V gene encodes CDR1 SEHNR and CDR2 FQNEAQ (reference sequence). The CDR3 has 18 amino acids. Here the CDR3 reads CASTSGTSGGPTYNEQFF. The CDR3 coding sequence is TGTGCCAGCACCTCCGGGACTAGCGGGGGCCCCACCTACAATGAGCAGTTCTTC.

The rearrangement joins TRBV27 to TRBJ2-7; D gene ambiguous. The CDR3 consists of 14 residues. CDR1 and CDR2 from the germline V gene are MNHEY and SMNVEV (reference sequence). V gave up 5 bases and J gave up 2 bases, with 13 bases separating them. For the CDR3, the DNA is TGTGCCAGCAGTCCGCGGCGTGCTACCTACGAGCAGTACTTC. Translation gives CASSPRRATYEQYF.

The CDR3 loop is CASSPGRGWEQYF. The CDR3, as DNA: TGTGCCAGCTCACCAGGCAGGGGATGGGAGCAGTACTTC. The genes are TRBV18 and TRBJ2-7, with D perhaps matching TRBD1 (6 bases). Trimming shortened V by 2 bases and J by 7 bases, and 12 bases separated the two germline ends. The CDR3 has 13 amino acids. Germline V gene lookup returns CDR1 KGHSH and CDR2 LQKENI.

The rearrangement uses TRBV2 and TRBJ1-2; TRBD1 matches at 10 bases. The CDR3 loop spans 13 amino acids. With 6 bases clipped from V and 6 bases from J, the junction kept 4 bases outside the gene matches. Germline CDR1 is SNHLY and CDR2 is FYNNEI. The CDR3, as DNA: TGTGCCAGCAGAAGGACAGGGGGTGATGGCTACACCTTC. Protein product: CASRRTGGDGYTF.

The chain links TRBV2 to TRBJ2-7; D is undetermined. Germline V CDR1 and CDR2: SNHLY, FYNNEI. The ends were cut back, 8 bases at V and 0 bases at J, with 8 bases in the middle. This CDR3 is 12 amino acids long. CDR3 bases: TGTGCCAGCTCGGGCCTCTCCTACGAGCAGTACTTC. Protein sequence: CASSGLSYEQYF.

This clone was picked up one time. The J gene is TRBJ2-7, the V gene TRBV7-6; D ambiguous. Trimming cost V 1 base and J 9 bases, with 13 bases left between them. The length of the CDR3 is 13 residues. Germline lookup yields CDR1 SGHVS and CDR2 FNYEAQ. In nucleotides, the CDR3 is TGTGCCAGCAGCTTAGGGAATCCATCAATGCAGTACTTC. It translates to CASSLGNPSMQYF.

This clone was seen once. The chain links TRBV2 to TRBJ2-5; D is unresolved. There are 10 residues in the CDR3. With 3 bases removed from V and 5 bases from J, the gap between germline ends came to 1 base. The germline gives CDR1 SNHLY, CDR2 FYNNEI. CDR3 region: CASSEETQYF. CDR3 nucleotide sequence: TGTGCCAGCAGTGAGGAGACCCAGTACTTC.

The gene calls are TRBV7-9 and TRBJ1-2, with 8 bases fitting TRBD1. The germline CDR1 and CDR2 sequences are SEHNR and FQNEAQ (reference sequence). This CDR3 is 16 amino acids long. V dropped 0 bases and J dropped 8; count of bases not matched to a gene: 11. CDR3 sequence (DNA): TGTGCCAGCAGCTTAGCGGGTACAGGGGGAACTCGCGGCTACACCTTC. Protein sequence: CASSLAGTGGTRGYTF. Full variable domain (remainder filled in from reference TRBV7-9 and TRBJ1-2): DTGVSQNPRHKITKRGQNVTFRCDPISEHNRLYWYRQTLGQGPEFLTYFQNEAQLEKSRLLSDRFSAERPKGSFSTLEIQRTEQGDSAMYLCASSLAGTGGTRGYTFGSGTRLTVV.

V usage is TRBV28 and J usage is TRBJ1-3; 7 positions match TRBD1. The CDR3 loop spans 14 amino acids. With V trimmed by 0 bases and J by 4 bases, 0 bases remained unmatched. Germline lookup yields CDR1 MDHEN and CDR2 SYDVKM. CDR3 sequence reads: CASSLWTGGNTIYF. The DNA of the CDR3 is TGTGCCAGCAGTTTATGGACAGGGGGAAACACCATATATTTT.

The chain couples TRBV4-2 to TRBJ2-7; 8 nucleotides line up with TRBD2. V shed 2 bases and J 7 bases; nucleotides not matched to a gene: 19. CDR3 length: 18 amino acids. Germline assignment: CDR1 LGHNA and CDR2 YNFKEQ. For the CDR3, the DNA is TGTGCCAGCAGCCAACCCCCCTCCGGGACTAGGAATGGAGTTGAGCAGTACTTC. It codes for CASSQPPSGTRNGVEQYF.

The genes are TRBV7-6 and TRBJ2-3; TRBD1 matches 8 bases. CDR1 SGHVS and CDR2 FNYEAQ come from the germline V gene. The V and J ends lost 1 base and 0 bases, in that order; junction bases with no gene match: 6. CDR3 length: 17 amino acids. The CDR3 reads CASSLGIQGESTDTQYF. The CDR3 DNA is TGTGCCAGCAGCTTAGGGATACAGGGGGAGAGCACAGATACGCAGTATTTT.

The rearrangement joins TRBV5-1 to TRBJ2-5; D not resolved. Looked up from germline, CDR1 is SGHRS and CDR2 is YFSETQ. Trimming removed 4 bases from V and 1 base from J, with 2 bases in between. The CDR3 is made up of 11 amino acids. The CDR3 DNA sequence: TGCGCCAGCAGCGCCCAAGAGACCCAGTACTTC. It translates to CASSAQETQYF. Looking up the rest from reference TRBV5-1 and TRBJ2-5 gives the full variable domain: KAGVTQTPRYLIKTRGQQVTLSCSPISGHRSVSWYQQTPGQGLQFLFEYFSETQRNKGNFPGRFSGRQFSNSRSEMNVSTLELGDSALYLCASSAQETQYFGPGTRLLVL.

The rearrangement uses TRBV5-8 and TRBJ1-5; a weak D match, TRBD1 (6 bases). Germline CDR1 reads SGHTS; CDR2 reads YDEGEE. Trimming left V 1 base short and J 2 bases short, with 10 bases between. This CDR3 is built from 15 residues. The CDR3 bases are TGTGCCAGCAGCTTGTTGGGGGCTGGCAATCAGCCCCAGCATTTT. It translates to CASSLLGAGNQPQHF.

This clone was observed a single time. V usage is TRBV5-1 and J usage is TRBJ2-2; no clear D. The ends were cut back, 4 bases at V and 1 base at J, with 11 bases in the middle. CDR3 length equals 15 residues. The germline CDR1 and CDR2 sequences are SGHRS and YFSETQ. The CDR3 DNA reads TGCGCCAGCAGCCCCGAAACAGAGAACACCGGGGAGCTGTTTTTT. Its protein product is CASSPETENTGELFF.

This rearrangement joins TRBV6-5 to TRBJ1-1; D ambiguous. V lost 10 bases to trimming and J lost 3 bases, with 9 bases between them. This CDR3 comprises 11 residues. CDR1 is MNHEY and CDR2 is SVGAGI in the germline V gene. In DNA form, the CDR3 reads TGTGCCACCCGGTGGGACACTGAAGCTTTCTTT. It codes for CATRWDTEAFF.

The V call is TRBV5-6, the J call TRBJ2-3; 10 nucleotides agree with TRBD1. Germline V gives CDR1 SGHDT, CDR2 YYEEEE. J was trimmed by 4 bases and V by 1 base; bases with no gene match: 6. CDR3 length: 16 residues. This CDR3 is CASSLLGQGLPDTQYF. CDR3 coding DNA: TGTGCCAGCAGCTTGTTGGGACAGGGGCTCCCAGATACGCAGTATTTT.